These T cell receptor beta chains were read from a single sample in a study of technical replicates of blood from several donors. TCRdb keeps only in-frame clones here, not all; method: immunoSEQ multiplex PCR. The table lists around 69,000 clones, roughly 90% of them singletons. Sequencing was done on a sample of PBMCs. These receptors all stem from a human donor in good health. Some clones in this sample may be carry-over from other donors' samples. Each CDR3 is given with its conserved first and last residue. Each record gives: CDR3 length, D gene, clone size, J gene, V gene, CDR3 DNA, CDR3 protein. The D gene is left open where the match is weak. Clone size is shown for a subset of rows, as once, few, many or a class of expanded clone.

>18|-|-|TRBJ2-2|TRBV25-1
TGTGCCAGCAGTGAGGAAGGGGTAATTACGGGGAACACCGGGGAGCTGTTTTTT
CASSEEGVITGNTGELFF
>14|TRBD1|-|TRBJ1-6|TRBV6-5
TGTGCCAGCAGTTCGACAGGGACTAGTTCACCCCTCCACTTT
CASSSTGTSSPLHF
>15|-|-|TRBJ1-2|TRBV19
TGTGCCAGTAGGCCCGCAGGGGAGGGCTACTATGGCTACACCTTC
CASRPAGEGYYGYTF
>14|-|-|TRBJ1-5|TRBV9
TGTGCCAGCAGCGTAGGGTACGGCGGTCAGCCCCAGCATTTT
CASSVGYGGQPQHF
>16|TRBD2|-|TRBJ2-3|TRBV7-2
TGTGCCAGCAGCTCCCGTAGCGGGGGGGCCACAGATACGCAGTATTTT
CASSSRSGGATDTQYF
>18|TRBD2|-|TRBJ2-1|TRBV9
TGTGCCAGCAGCCCTCACCCGAGGCGGGAGTATTTTTTCCATGAGCAGTTCTTC
CASSPHPRREYFFHEQFF
>16|TRBD2|-|TRBJ2-1|TRBV9
TGTGCCAGCAGCCCCACTAGCGGGAGCTCCTACAATGAGCAGTTCTTC
CASSPTSGSSYNEQFF
>19|TRBD1|-|TRBJ2-2|TRBV19
TGTGCCAGTAGTATAACGGGCAGGGGGCAATTAATTAACACCGGGGAGCTGTTTTTT
CASSITGRGQLINTGELFF
>18|-|-|TRBJ1-1|TRBV7-8
TGTGCCAGCAGCTTAGCTGGACGGATCGGGGTCCCTAACACTGAAGCTTTCTTT
CASSLAGRIGVPNTEAFF
>13|-|-|TRBJ2-5|TRBV19
TGTGCCAGTAGTGCGGGATTCGATGAGACCCAGTACTTC
CASSAGFDETQYF
>16|-|-|TRBJ1-1|TRBV7-8
TGTGCCAGCAGCTCAGATAAGGGGGGGTTTAACACTGAAGCTTTCTTT
CASSSDKGGFNTEAFF
>15|TRBD2|-|TRBJ2-5|TRBV7-3
TGTGCCAGCAGCGTTCTAGCGGGGAAGCAAGAGACCCAGTACTTC
CASSVLAGKQETQYF
>17|TRBD1|-|TRBJ1-5|TRBV7-8
TGTGCCAGCAGCGCGCAGGGGGCCGAATCCTTTGATCAGCCCCAGCATTTT
CASSAQGAESFDQPQHF
>13|-|-|TRBJ2-2|TRBV6-6
TGTGCCAGCAGTGCTGACATGACCGGGGAGCTGTTTTTT
CASSADMTGELFF
>14|TRBD2|once|TRBJ2-7|TRBV2
TGTGCCAGCAGTGAGGGCGGGAGCTCCTACGAGCAGTACTTC
CASSEGGSSYEQYF
>15|-|-|TRBJ1-2|TRBV4-3
TGCGCCAGCAGCCAAGGACGGGGAGCTAACTATGGCTACACCTTC
CASSQGRGANYGYTF
>16|TRBD1|-|TRBJ1-1|TRBV5-1
TGCGCCAGCAGCTTGACTACCGGGACAGGGTACACTGAAGCTTTCTTT
CASSLTTGTGYTEAFF
>15|TRBD2|-|TRBJ2-1|TRBV7-2
TGTGCCAGCAGCCCCCAGCGGGGGGAAAGCAATGAGCAGTTCTTC
CASSPQRGESNEQFF
>16|TRBD2|-|TRBJ2-3|TRBV5-5
TGTGCCAGCAGCACAGGGCCTAGCGGGTGGGGAGATACGCAGTATTTT
CASSTGPSGWGDTQYF
>17|TRBD2|-|TRBJ2-3|TRBV29-1
TGCAGCGTGGATGGACTAGCGGGGGGCTCAGCCACAGATACGCAGTATTTT
CSVDGLAGGSATDTQYF
>16|TRBD1|once|TRBJ1-2|TRBV15
TGTGCCACCAGCAGTTCCGGGACAGGGAGTTTCTATGGCTACACCTTC
CATSSSGTGSFYGYTF
>14|-|-|TRBJ1-3|TRBV27
TGTGCCAGCAGTTTGCCCGGAGCTGGAAACACCATATATTTT
CASSLPGAGNTIYF
>16|-|-|TRBJ2-3|TRBV7-6
TGTGCCAGCAGCTCCGACTGGGGACACAACACAGATACGCAGTATTTT
CASSSDWGHNTDTQYF
>15|-|-|TRBJ1-2|TRBV7-2
TGTGCCAGCAGCTCCGCCCCGGGGGGGGCTGGAGGCTACACCTTC
CASSSAPGGAGGYTF
>12|TRBD1|-|TRBJ2-7|TRBV7-9
TGTGCCAGCAGCCTCGACAGGGGGCTGCGGTACTTC
CASSLDRGLRYF
>13|TRBD2|-|TRBJ2-1|TRBV6-5
TGTGCCAGCAGCCGGACTAGTAGCAATGAGCAGTTCTTC
CASSRTSSNEQFF
>15|TRBD2|-|TRBJ2-1|TRBV18
TGTGCCAGCTCACAAAGCGGGACCCAAGGCAATGAGCAGTTCTTC
CASSQSGTQGNEQFF
>15|-|few|TRBJ2-7|TRBV4-1
TGCGCCAGCAGCCAGACCAGGTGGAACTCCTACGAGCAGTACTTC
CASSQTRWNSYEQYF
>17|TRBD1|-|TRBJ2-6|TRBV9
TGTGCCAGCAGCGGAAGGGACAGGCCCTCTGGGGCCAACGTCCTGACTTTC
CASSGRDRPSGANVLTF
>15|-|few|TRBJ1-5|TRBV7-9
TGTGCCAGCAGCTCGTTCCGGGACTCCAATCAGCCCCAGCATTTT
CASSSFRDSNQPQHF
>15|-|-|TRBJ1-2|TRBV4-3
TGCGCCAGCAGCCGGGATTTACCCGGGGACTATGGCTACACCTTC
CASSRDLPGDYGYTF
>18|TRBD1|-|TRBJ2-7|TRBV2
TGTGCCAGCAGTGCGGTGGAATGTTCCGGGACAGGCGACTTTGCGAGGTACTTC
CASSAVECSGTGDFARYF
>15|-|few|TRBJ1-2|TRBV4-1
TGCGCCAGCAGCCAAGACGGAAACAGGGCGGGTGGCTACACCTTC
CASSQDGNRAGGYTF
>19|-|once|TRBJ2-3|TRBV7-2
TGTGCCAGCAGCACCGCGGGAAGGTTTGGAGGAAGGGTGACAGATACGCAGTATTTT
CASSTAGRFGGRVTDTQYF
>15|TRBD1|-|TRBJ2-7|TRBV11-1
TGTGCCAGCAGTCGAGGACAGGGTGATTCTTCCGAGCAGTACTTC
CASSRGQGDSSEQYF
>15|TRBD1|-|TRBJ2-3|TRBV5-6
TGTGCCAGCATAAAGGGACAGGGCGGCACAGATACGCAGTATTTT
CASIKGQGGTDTQYF
>17|TRBD2|-|TRBJ2-1|TRBV5-1
TGCGCCAGCAGCCTTACTAGCGGGAGGCCCCTGGGGAATGAGCAGTTCTTC
CASSLTSGRPLGNEQFF